This T cell receptor (beta chain) was sequenced in a study of quantifying T cell responses using KT2 cells. About the study: Reverse transcription used primers in the TCR alpha and beta constant regions. Under optimum conditions, T4 ligation efficiency was estimated at more than 8.5%.

This clonotype was seen many times. Its target is unknown. Study-level results: Very high KT2 spike-in numbers caused saturation in KT2 sequence detection.

The sample is PBMC spiked with counted cells of clone KT2. CDR3 size: 14 residues. Trimming removed 1 base at V and 0 bases at J, with 9 bases between. In germline, CDR1 is DFQATT, CDR2 SNEGSKA (reference sequence). A single-stranded UMI oligo with SP2 sequence was ligated to cDNA 3' ends. The first PCR ran 4 to 5 cycles with an equimolar RC1.1 and RC1.2 beta primer mix. TCRdb recomputed calls from the UMI-ligation and nested PCR reads with MiXCR, one row per CDR3 protein. Of some 33,000 distinct CDR3 sequences detected, 10% appear once; the ten largest clones hold roughly 10%. This sequence originates from a human donor. Input material: PBMCs spiked with cells of the T cell clone KT2. This chain joins TRBV20-1 and TRBJ1-1; no clear D gene. In DNA, the CDR3 is TGCAGTGCTAGAGGGGCCGGACTGAACACTGAAGCTTTCTTT. The encoded protein is CSARGAGLNTEAFF.